This T cell receptor beta chain originates from a study of T cells in Graves' hyperthyroidism and ophthalmopathy. Amplification targeted TCR beta CDR3 regions from RNA transcripts. Primed by the HTBI set, a first-round RT-PCR was run on the TCR CDR3. TCRdb reanalysed the multiplex PCR reads using MiXCR and keeps one entry per CDR3 protein. The sample shows over 650,000 distinct CDR3 sequences, approximately 42% of them seen only once. For the diagnoses, clinical symptoms, serum thyroxine and TRAb, thyroid ultrasound and orbital computed tomography were used. Comment on this clonotype: Its antigen is unknown.

Points from the study as a whole: Stable hyperthyroidism and ophthalmopathy were separated using 13 V-J signatures. Expanded thyroid clonotypes (above 0.001) were mostly also found in blood.

The sample consisted of peripheral blood or thyroid tissue (not recorded which). This clonotype was obtained from an adult man with Graves' disease, either hyperthyroidism or ophthalmopathy (not recorded which).

CDR3 protein: CSVVFRTGPQPQHF. The CDR3 bases are TGCAGCGTTGTGTTCCGGACAGGGCCTCAGCCCCAGCATTTT. The rearrangement uses TRBV29-1 and TRBJ1-5; TRBD1 matches at 8 bases. This CDR3 is built from 14 residues. The V gene end was trimmed by 4 bases and the J gene end by 6 bases; junction bases not matched to a gene: 8. The V gene's germline CDR1 is SQVTM and CDR2 ANQGSEA. The entire variable domain, with the rest obtained from reference TRBV29-1 and TRBJ1-5, is as follows: SAVISQKPSRDICQRGTSLTIQCQVDSQVTMMFWYRQQPGQSLTLIATANQGSEATYESGFVIDKFPISRPNLTFSTLTVSNMSPEDSSIYLCSVVFRTGPQPQHFGDGTRLSIL.